One sample yielded the 16 T cell receptor beta chains listed below, sequenced in a study of cytomegalovirus exposure and HLA in healthy donors. PCR employed 60 Vbeta and 13 Jbeta primers. This table comes from immunoSEQ multiplex PCR, and its TCRdb copy is limited to in-frame clones, with some not included. The data show roughly 120,000 clones, more than 70% seen once. Sequenced: PBMCs. Receptors were obtained from a man in his forties or fifties in good health and CMV-seropositive.

The J gene is TRBJ1-5, the V gene TRBV27; a possible D gene is TRBD1 (5 bases). V was cut by 4 bases and J by 3 bases, with 10 bases left in between. CDR3 length equals 14 residues. Germline V gives CDR1 MNHEY, CDR2 SMNVEV (reference sequence). CDR3 in DNA: TGTGCCAGCAGTTGGATAGGGGTCAATCAGCCCCAGCATTTT. Its protein is CASSWIGVNQPQHF.

The chain links TRBV6-5 to TRBJ2-5; D might be TRBD2 (5 bases). CDR1 is MNHEY and CDR2 is SVGAGI in the germline V gene. The CDR3 runs to 15 residues. V was clipped by 5 bases and J by 6 bases, with 19 bases between them. The CDR3 loop reads CASSPPPGSAKTQYF. In nucleotides, the CDR3 is TGTGCCAGCAGTCCCCCCCCGGGGAGTGCGAAGACCCAGTACTTC.

The CDR3 loop reads CASPTSGRSTGELFF. Here the CDR3 DNA reads TGTGCCAGCCCCACTAGCGGGAGGTCCACCGGGGAGCTGTTTTTT. The chain recombines TRBV6-1 with TRBJ2-2, with TRBD2 matching over 12 bases. V gave up 8 bases and J gave up 4 bases; unmatched junction bases: 5. This CDR3 is 15 amino acids long. Germline V CDR1 and CDR2: MNHNS, SASEGT.

With regard to this clone: This CDR3 is also generated by other DNA sequences in the sample. The chain couples TRBV9 to TRBJ1-5; D gene uncertain. CDR1 and CDR2 from the germline V gene are SGDLS and YYNGEE. This CDR3 is built from 13 residues. V lost 0 bases, J lost 4 bases, and 5 bases lay in between. CDR3 in amino acids: CASSVGSNQPQHF. Written as DNA, the CDR3 is TGTGCCAGCAGCGTAGGCAGTAATCAGCCCCAGCATTTT. The variable domain in full, completed from reference TRBV9 and TRBJ1-5, reads DSGVTQTPKHLITATGQRVTLRCSPRSGDLSVYWYQQSLDQGLQFLIQYYNGEERAKGNILERFSAQQFPDLHSELNLSSLELGDSALYFCASSVGSNQPQHFGDGTRLSIL.

V and J are TRBV11-2 and TRBJ1-4; 11 positions agree with TRBD1. In germline, CDR1 is SGHAT, CDR2 FQNNGV. The junction had 7 bases not matched to a gene; V was cut back by 5 bases and J by 8 bases. CDR3 length equals 15 residues. The CDR3 nucleotides read TGTGCCAGCAGCCCGGGACAGGGGGGAGGAGAAAAACTGTTTTTT. Amino acids: CASSPGQGGGEKLFF.

The gene calls are TRBV28 and TRBJ2-5, with a tentative D call TRBD1 (6 bases). This CDR3 comprises 14 residues. V was clipped by 9 bases and J by 4 bases, with 18 bases between them. Germline-derived CDR1 and CDR2 are MDHEN and SYDVKM. In DNA, the CDR3 is TGTGCCAGACTTGGACAGCAGGTCGGAGAGACCCAGTACTTC. Its protein is CARLGQQVGETQYF. The variable domain in full, with the rest retrieved from reference TRBV28 and TRBJ2-5, is DVKVTQSSRYLVKRTGEKVFLECVQDMDHENMFWYRQDPGLGLRLIYFSYDVKMKEKGDIPEGYSVSREKKERFSLILESASTNQTSMYLCARLGQQVGETQYFGPGTRLLVL.

The CDR3 nucleotides read TGTGCCAGCAGCCCTTACGGACTAGCGGGAGGTTCCTACGAGCAGTACTTC. Its protein is CASSPYGLAGGSYEQYF. V and J are TRBV28 and TRBJ2-7; 14 positions agree with TRBD2. The CDR3 consists of 17 residues. The J segment lost 1 base and the V segment lost 6 bases, leaving 8 bases of the junction unmatched. Germline lookup yields CDR1 MDHEN and CDR2 SYDVKM.

V and J are TRBV7-8 and TRBJ1-6; 9 bases are a match to TRBD1. This CDR3 has 15 residues. V dropped 1 base and J dropped 10; count of bases not matched to a gene: 5. Germline-derived CDR1 and CDR2 are SGHVS and FQNEAQ. Here the CDR3 reads CASSLVTGGLSPLHF. The CDR3 DNA reads as TGTGCCAGCAGCTTAGTAACAGGGGGCCTGTCACCCCTCCACTTT.

The V gene is TRBV19, the J gene TRBJ2-1; a possible D gene is TRBD2 (6 bases). Germline V gene sequence: CDR1 LNHDA, CDR2 SQIVND (reference sequence). The CDR3 totals 12 residues. The V and J ends lost 7 bases and 5 bases respectively, with 9 bases between them. CDR3 sequence reads: CASKQRDNEQFF. CDR3 bases: TGTGCCAGTAAGCAGCGGGACAATGAGCAGTTCTTC.

This rearrangement joins TRBV28 to TRBJ1-4; D not resolved. V lost 2 bases and J lost 3, with 7 bases in between. CDR3 length: 14 amino acids. CDR1 and CDR2 (germline): MDHEN, SYDVKM. CDR3 DNA sequence: TGTGCCAGCAGTTTAACAGCCTCTAATGAAAAACTGTTTTTT. Protein sequence: CASSLTASNEKLFF.

This sequence joins TRBV7-2 and TRBJ2-3; no firm D call. Deletions cut 5 bases from V and 6 bases from J, with 9 bases between. Per germline, CDR1 SGHTA and CDR2 FQGNSA. This CDR3 contains 12 residues. This CDR3 is CASSLDLDTQYF. CDR3 DNA: TGTGCCAGCAGCCTCGACTTGGATACGCAGTATTTT.

The CDR3, as DNA: TGTGCCAGCAGTATACGGGGCCAAGAGACCCAGTACTTC. Translating it yields CASSIRGQETQYF. V and J are TRBV2 and TRBJ2-5, with a weak D call TRBD2 (5 bases). Germline V lookup: CDR1 SNHLY, CDR2 FYNNEI. The CDR3 has 13 residues. V lost 5 bases, J lost 1 base, and 8 bases lay in between.

This chain links TRBV29-1 with TRBJ2-1; D is undetermined. CDR1 is SQVTM, CDR2 ANQGSEA, per germline. CDR3 length: 14 residues. V was trimmed by 1 base and J by 8 bases, leaving 15 bases between them. In DNA form, the CDR3 reads TGCAGCGTTGAAGGGGCAGGCTTAATGGATGAGCAGTTCTTC. This codes for CSVEGAGLMDEQFF.

The rearrangement uses TRBV27 and TRBJ1-5; D call uncertain. The CDR3 loop spans 13 amino acids. The V end lost 5 bases, the J end lost 9 bases, and 14 bases lay between the germline ends. Germline CDR1 is MNHEY and CDR2 is SMNVEV (reference sequence). The CDR3 loop reads CASSRTDSWPQHF. DNA for the CDR3: TGTGCCAGCAGTCGGACGGACTCATGGCCCCAGCATTTT.

This clone was seen once. V and J are TRBV7-6 and TRBJ2-1; 10 bases are shared with TRBD2. The CDR3 covers 15 residues. Germline CDR1 and CDR2: SGHVS and FNYEAQ. With 5 bases clipped from V and 8 bases from J, the junction kept 9 bases outside the gene matches. DNA for the CDR3: TGTGCCAGCAGCCCCCGGCTAGCGGGAGAGGATGAGCAGTTCTTC. This sequence encodes CASSPRLAGEDEQFF.

The CDR3 loop is CASRNPSGTGELFF. CDR3 DNA: TGTGCCAGCAGGAACCCAAGCGGGACCGGGGAGCTGTTTTTT. This chain uses TRBV6-5 with TRBJ2-2, with D perhaps TRBD2 (6 bases). Germline CDR1 MNHEY, CDR2 SVGAGI. Trimming shortened V by 6 bases and J by 5 bases, and 13 bases separated the two germline ends. The CDR3 is made up of 14 amino acids.